The sequence of this T cell receptor (beta chain) was determined in a study of T cell responses to AZD1222 COVID-19 vaccine. The V end was cut by 5 bases, the J end by 0 bases, with 11 bases between. The germline V gene encodes CDR1 SSHAT and CDR2 FNYEAQ (reference sequence). The CDR3 consists of 15 residues. Study outcomes and limitations: Baseline seropositives among AZD1222 recipients totaled only five or six. The study reported that nearly half of spike-specific TCRs target unmutated variant regions. Donors were largely white British and mainly female; clonal diversity was possibly underestimated.

Method: immunoSEQ multiplex PCR; TCRdb's copy keeps in-frame clones and lacks some. The data hold 90,000 to 100,000 clones, with about 89% observed a single time. In regard to this clone: Antigen unknown.

The clonotype comes from an adult in good health. The chain has TRBV7-7 and TRBJ2-1, with a tentative D call TRBD1 (5 bases). Specimen: peripheral blood, collected on day 0 of AZD1222 vaccination. The CDR3 DNA reads as TGTGCCAGCAGCGTGGGCCAGGGCTCCTACAATGAGCAGTTCTTC. It is translated as CASSVGQGSYNEQFF.